This TCR beta chain was observed in a study of regulatory T cells in long-lasting Graves disease. This clonotype was seen repeatedly, ten times or more. The CDR3 runs 13 residues. CDR1 is DFQATT and CDR2 is SNEGSKA in the germline V gene (reference sequence). V was clipped by 4 bases and J by 0 bases, with 9 bases between them. Libraries of TCR beta came from iRepertoire HTBI primers plus Arm-PCR of CDR3 regions. TCRdb fed the multiplex PCR reads into MiXCR, producing one record per CDR3 protein. The sample lists 350,000 to 500,000 distinct CDR3 sequences, about 14% occurring once. The time point is: newly diagnosed GD, antithyroid drugs for less than 3 months. The TCR library used RNA extracted from PBMCs. The same data also contributed to another study, on T cells in Graves' hyperthyroidism and ophthalmopathy. That report notes: The patients, who ranged from 18 to 65 in age, presented with newly diagnosed hyperthyroidism lasting under 2 months.

The specimen comprised peripheral blood mononuclear cells (PBMCs), sampled at new diagnosis, from a patient treated with antithyroid drugs. This rearrangement joins TRBV20-1 to TRBJ2-5; D unclear. The TCR sequence derives from a woman aged 50 to 65 with Graves disease. This CDR3 reads CSAKAPNQETQYF. The DNA of the CDR3 is TGCAGTGCTAAAGCTCCAAACCAAGAGACCCAGTACTTC.